Listed below are T cell receptor beta chains from one sample, sequenced in a study of blood T cells in healthy people across ages. TCRdb recomputed calls from the 5' RACE reads with MiXCR, one row per CDR3 protein. The sample has over a million distinct CDR3 sequences; approximately 60% are singletons. Sequencing was carried out using blood. The receptors shown here come from a man aged 18 to 35 in good health. Both conserved end residues are part of each CDR3. Fields, in order: J gene, D gene, V gene, clone size, CDR3 protein, CDR3 DNA. A D gene is named only where the DNA matches it firmly. A clone size is listed for some rows: how often the clone was seen (once, few, many), or a class if it is expanded.

j_call: TRBJ2-2
d_call: TRBD1
v_call: TRBV12-3/TRBV12-4
clone_size: once
cdr3_aa: CASSLVGQGITGELFF
cdr3_nt: TGTGCCAGCAGTTTAGTGGGACAGGGGATCACCGGGGAGCTGTTTTTT

j_call: TRBJ2-5
d_call: -
v_call: TRBV6-2/TRBV6-3
clone_size: few
cdr3_aa: CASSRPDIQETQYF
cdr3_nt: TGTGCCAGCAGTCGTCCGGACATCCAAGAGACCCAGTACTTC

j_call: TRBJ1-6
d_call: -
v_call: TRBV27
clone_size: -
cdr3_aa: CASSLSGVPSPYSPLHF
cdr3_nt: TGTGCCAGCAGTTTATCAGGGGTCCCCTCTCCTTATTCACCCCTCCACTTT

j_call: TRBJ2-3
d_call: -
v_call: TRBV27
clone_size: -
cdr3_aa: CASSLLRTGVGAGGNTDTQYF
cdr3_nt: TGTGCCAGCAGTTTATTGCGGACAGGGGTAGGAGCGGGGGGGAACACAGATACGCAGTATTTT

j_call: TRBJ1-2
d_call: -
v_call: TRBV15
clone_size: -
cdr3_aa: CATSRSLSNLSYGYTF
cdr3_nt: TGTGCCACCAGCAGATCTCTCAGCAACCTAAGCTATGGCTACACCTTC

j_call: TRBJ1-2
d_call: -
v_call: TRBV6-5
clone_size: -
cdr3_aa: CASSYSLACGYTF
cdr3_nt: TGTGCCAGCAGTTACTCCCTGGCCTGTGGCTACACCTTC

j_call: TRBJ1-6
d_call: TRBD1
v_call: TRBV7-9
clone_size: -
cdr3_aa: CASRQGGADQVNSPLHF
cdr3_nt: TGTGCCAGCAGGCAGGGGGGGGCTGATCAGGTCAATTCACCCCTCCACTTT

j_call: TRBJ2-7
d_call: TRBD1
v_call: TRBV7-9
clone_size: -
cdr3_aa: CAGSFEDRGLYEQYF
cdr3_nt: TGTGCCGGCAGTTTTGAGGACAGGGGGCTCTACGAGCAGTACTTC

j_call: TRBJ2-5
d_call: TRBD1
v_call: TRBV29-1
clone_size: -
cdr3_aa: CSVQDIRDRLEGKETQYF
cdr3_nt: TGCAGCGTCCAAGATATCCGGGACAGGTTAGAAGGGAAAGAGACCCAGTACTTC

j_call: TRBJ2-3
d_call: -
v_call: TRBV5-6
clone_size: -
cdr3_aa: CASSAWTETSTDTQYF
cdr3_nt: TGTGCCAGCAGCGCGTGGACGGAGACTAGCACAGATACGCAGTATTTT

j_call: TRBJ1-1
d_call: -
v_call: TRBV4-1
clone_size: -
cdr3_aa: CASSQGPSTNTEAFF
cdr3_nt: TGCGCCAGCAGCCAAGGGCCGTCGACGAACACTGAAGCTTTCTTT

j_call: TRBJ2-7
d_call: -
v_call: TRBV27
clone_size: many
cdr3_aa: CASSLRGAYEQYF
cdr3_nt: TGTGCCAGCAGTTTACGAGGGGCCTACGAGCAGTACTTC

j_call: TRBJ2-7
d_call: -
v_call: TRBV2
clone_size: -
cdr3_aa: CAISVTSWEEQYF
cdr3_nt: TGTGCCATCAGTGTCACATCTTGGGAGGAGCAGTACTTC

j_call: TRBJ2-1
d_call: TRBD2
v_call: TRBV27
clone_size: -
cdr3_aa: CASSSWTSDPYNEQFF
cdr3_nt: TGTGCCAGCAGTTCCTGGACTAGCGACCCCTACAATGAGCAGTTCTTC

j_call: TRBJ2-7
d_call: TRBD1
v_call: TRBV4-1
clone_size: -
cdr3_aa: CASSQKPGQLYEQYF
cdr3_nt: TGCGCCAGCAGCCAAAAACCGGGACAGTTGTACGAGCAGTACTTC

j_call: TRBJ1-4
d_call: -
v_call: TRBV10-2
clone_size: -
cdr3_aa: CASTGMNSPRAANEKLFF
cdr3_nt: TGCGCCAGCACGGGGATGAACAGCCCCCGTGCAGCTAATGAAAAACTGTTTTTT

j_call: TRBJ2-1
d_call: TRBD2
v_call: TRBV4-1
clone_size: few
cdr3_aa: CASSESRAGISYNEQFF
cdr3_nt: TGCGCCAGCAGCGAAAGCCGAGCGGGAATCTCCTACAATGAGCAGTTCTTC

j_call: TRBJ2-1
d_call: -
v_call: TRBV2
clone_size: -
cdr3_aa: CASNERLGGNEQFF
cdr3_nt: TGTGCCAGCAACGAGCGACTGGGGGGCAATGAGCAGTTCTTC

j_call: TRBJ2-1
d_call: -
v_call: TRBV25-1
clone_size: -
cdr3_aa: CAVEGNEQFF
cdr3_nt: TGTGCCGTCGAGGGGAATGAGCAGTTCTTC

j_call: TRBJ2-2
d_call: -
v_call: TRBV7-9
clone_size: -
cdr3_aa: CASSLVAGTLGELFF
cdr3_nt: TGTGCCAGCAGCTTAGTTGCGGGGACTCTCGGGGAGCTGTTTTTT

j_call: TRBJ2-1
d_call: TRBD1
v_call: TRBV4-2
clone_size: few
cdr3_aa: CASSLRPDRGYNEQFF
cdr3_nt: TGTGCCAGCAGCCTACGACCGGACAGGGGTTACAATGAGCAGTTCTTC

j_call: TRBJ1-1
d_call: -
v_call: TRBV5-1
clone_size: few
cdr3_aa: CASSTGLLSRSTEAFF
cdr3_nt: TGCGCCAGCAGCACGGGACTCCTTTCGCGGAGCACTGAAGCTTTCTTT

j_call: TRBJ2-6
d_call: -
v_call: TRBV6-5
clone_size: -
cdr3_aa: CASSRMGTSGANVLTF
cdr3_nt: TGTGCCAGCAGCCGGATGGGGACCTCTGGGGCCAACGTCCTGACTTTC

j_call: TRBJ1-2
d_call: -
v_call: TRBV6-2/TRBV6-3
clone_size: -
cdr3_aa: CASSQGFHYGYTF
cdr3_nt: TGTGCCAGCAGCCAGGGGTTTCACTATGGCTACACCTTC

j_call: TRBJ1-3
d_call: -
v_call: TRBV6-1
clone_size: -
cdr3_aa: CASSEDWDAPGNTIYF
cdr3_nt: TGTGCCAGCAGTGAAGATTGGGACGCCCCTGGAAACACCATATATTTT

j_call: TRBJ1-1
d_call: -
v_call: TRBV4-1
clone_size: -
cdr3_aa: CASSQVGATEAFF
cdr3_nt: TGCGCCAGCAGCCAAGTGGGGGCCACTGAAGCTTTCTTT

j_call: TRBJ1-2
d_call: TRBD1
v_call: TRBV27
clone_size: once
cdr3_aa: CASSLAYRGYGYTF
cdr3_nt: TGTGCCAGCAGTTTAGCTTACAGGGGGTATGGCTACACCTTC

j_call: TRBJ2-3
d_call: -
v_call: TRBV20-1
clone_size: many
cdr3_aa: CSAQNTDTQYF
cdr3_nt: TGCAGTGCTCAAAATACAGATACGCAGTATTTT

j_call: TRBJ2-1
d_call: -
v_call: TRBV4-1
clone_size: few
cdr3_aa: CASTTLGDEYNEQFF
cdr3_nt: TGCGCCAGCACCACCCTCGGGGACGAATACAATGAGCAGTTCTTC

j_call: TRBJ2-7
d_call: TRBD1
v_call: TRBV25-1
clone_size: -
cdr3_aa: CASSDQGTASSYEQYF
cdr3_nt: TGTGCCAGCAGTGACCAAGGGACAGCCTCTTCCTACGAGCAGTACTTC

j_call: TRBJ2-7
d_call: -
v_call: TRBV6-6
clone_size: -
cdr3_aa: CASSYSQGIGAEQYF
cdr3_nt: TGTGCCAGCAGTTACTCTCAGGGAATCGGGGCCGAGCAGTACTTC

j_call: TRBJ2-7
d_call: -
v_call: TRBV29-1
clone_size: -
cdr3_aa: CSVGTSTYEQYF
cdr3_nt: TGCAGCGTTGGGACTTCCACCTACGAGCAGTACTTC

j_call: TRBJ2-6
d_call: TRBD1
v_call: TRBV11-2
clone_size: -
cdr3_aa: CASSSTPGQGGSGANVLTF
cdr3_nt: TGTGCCAGCAGCTCAACGCCGGGACAGGGTGGTTCTGGGGCCAACGTCCTGACTTTC

j_call: TRBJ2-3
d_call: TRBD1
v_call: TRBV20-1
clone_size: -
cdr3_aa: CSARDSQNSDTQYF
cdr3_nt: TGCAGTGCCCGGGACAGCCAAAATTCAGATACGCAGTATTTT

j_call: TRBJ2-4
d_call: -
v_call: TRBV20-1
clone_size: -
cdr3_aa: CSAKRQGGNIQYF
cdr3_nt: TGCAGTGCTAAAAGGCAGGGGGGGAACATTCAGTACTTC

j_call: TRBJ2-5
d_call: -
v_call: TRBV6-5
clone_size: -
cdr3_aa: CASSDSTLQETQYF
cdr3_nt: TGTGCCAGCAGTGACTCTACTTTGCAAGAGACCCAGTACTTC

j_call: TRBJ2-1
d_call: TRBD2
v_call: TRBV9
clone_size: -
cdr3_aa: CASSARDYSNEQFF
cdr3_nt: TGTGCCAGCAGCGCCCGGGACTACTCGAATGAGCAGTTCTTC

j_call: TRBJ1-1
d_call: TRBD1
v_call: TRBV20-1
clone_size: -
cdr3_aa: CSANIQGANTEAFF
cdr3_nt: TGCAGTGCTAACATACAGGGGGCGAACACTGAAGCTTTCTTT